This paragraph covers one T cell receptor (beta chain) sequence. The CDR3 consists of 15 residues. The J segment lost 5 bases and the V segment lost 3 bases, leaving 9 bases of the junction unmatched. Germline loops: CDR1 LGHNA, CDR2 YSLEER. As originally analysed: Reference gene primer amplification yielded estimated nucleated cell counts. Some clones are missing from TCRdb's copy, which holds only in-frame ones; the method was immunoSEQ multiplex PCR. The V and J calls and the clone size are those of that table, but D and trimming were determined from the DNA. The repertoire consists of hundreds of thousands of clones, with over 80% occurring once and the leading ten covering around 1.3%. These data originate in a study of blood T cell repertoires in COVID-19. In the study overall: COVID-19 samples, acute and convalescent, were from the United States, Italy and Spain.

This TCR was recovered from a woman aged 30 to 39 with COVID-19, enrolled during active disease. The sample comprised peripheral blood. This chain connects TRBV4-3 to TRBJ1-1; the match to TRBD1 covers 7 bases. CDR3 nucleotides: TGCGCCAGCAGCCAGTCAAGACAGGGTTCGACTGAAGCTTTCTTT. Protein product: CASSQSRQGSTEAFF.